Below, 24 T cell receptor beta chains from the same sample are listed, as sequenced in a study of blood T cell repertoires in COVID-19. Data came from immunoSEQ multiplex PCR; TCRdb stores just in-frame clones and leaves some out. The repertoire holds 300,000 to 350,000 clones, with over 85% as singletons. The material sequenced was peripheral blood. Receptor source: a woman aged 55 to 70 with COVID-19, enrolled during active disease.

V and J are TRBV5-6 and TRBJ1-2, with D tentatively TRBD1 (6 bases). The CDR3 has 17 residues. From germline, CDR1 is SGHDT and CDR2 YYEEEE. V shed 7 bases and J shed 0 bases, with 22 bases lying between them. CDR3 residues: CASGAGGPFDANYGYTF. The CDR3 nucleotides are TGTGCCAGCGGCGCCGGGGGGCCATTCGATGCTAACTATGGCTACACCTTC.

This chain joins TRBV6-5 and TRBJ1-1, with 8 bases fitting TRBD1. The CDR3 has 13 residues. The germline CDR1 and CDR2 sequences are MNHEY and SVGAGI. V lost 5 bases and J lost 4; bases outside the gene matches: 3. The CDR3 bases are TGTGCCAGCAGTCGACAGGGGAGCACTGAAGCTTTCTTT. Its protein product is CASSRQGSTEAFF.

The sample holds a few counts of this clone. This rearrangement joins TRBV19 to TRBJ1-5; D gene unclear. V was cut by 5 bases and J by 6 bases, with 8 bases left in between. This CDR3 is 12 amino acids long. Per the germline V gene, CDR1 is LNHDA and CDR2 is SQIVND (reference sequence). The CDR3 is CASSPFGQPQHF. The CDR3 DNA sequence: TGTGCCAGTAGTCCCTTCGGTCAGCCCCAGCATTTT.

This clone was detected only a few times. The rearrangement uses TRBV7-8 and TRBJ1-2, with 7 bases lining up with TRBD1. The CDR3 sequence is 15 residues long. Trimming at V came to 5 bases and at J to 3 bases, leaving 9 bases not matched to a gene. From germline, CDR1 is SGHVS and CDR2 FQNEAQ. As DNA, the CDR3 is TGTGCCAGCAGCCCCGGCCTTCAGGGGGACTATGGCTACACCTTC. The encoded protein is CASSPGLQGDYGYTF.

The chain combines TRBV4-1 with TRBJ2-5; 8 bases align to TRBD1. Germline CDR1 MGHRA, CDR2 YSYEKL. V was clipped by 3 bases and J by 5 bases; unmatched bases: 8. This CDR3 spans 15 amino acids. CDR3 sequence reads: CASSQVQGGRETQYF. The DNA of the CDR3 is TGCGCCAGCAGCCAGGTACAGGGGGGTCGGGAGACCCAGTACTTC.

The chain uses TRBV5-4 and TRBJ2-1; 8 nucleotides align to TRBD2. This CDR3 is built from 16 residues. Germline values: CDR1 SGHNT, CDR2 YYREEE (reference sequence). V lost 0 bases, J lost 8 bases, and 10 bases stayed unmatched. The CDR3 spells CASSLAGTSSVYEQFF. CDR3 nucleotides: TGTGCCAGCAGCTTGGCGGGGACTAGTTCGGTTTATGAGCAGTTCTTC.

In its sample, this clone was seen once. This chain connects TRBV7-8 to TRBJ1-2; unclear D gene. V lost 6 bases, J lost 4 bases, and 12 bases lay in between. CDR1 SGHVS and CDR2 FQNEAQ come from the germline V gene. The CDR3 contains 13 residues. The CDR3 DNA is TGTGCCAGCAGTCTAGCCGGTACCTATGGCTACACCTTC. Its translation is CASSLAGTYGYTF.

The chain carries TRBV2 and TRBJ1-6; D remains unclear. This CDR3 spans 13 amino acids. The V gene lost 3 bases and the J gene lost 7 bases, with 7 bases spanning the gap. Looked up from germline, CDR1 is SNHLY and CDR2 is FYNNEI. The CDR3: CASSDEGNSPLHF. In DNA form, the CDR3 reads TGTGCCAGCAGTGATGAGGGAAATTCACCCCTCCACTTT.

The chain uses TRBV25-1 and TRBJ1-1, with D tentatively TRBD1 (6 bases). V was trimmed by 2 bases and J by 11 bases, leaving 15 bases between them. There are 13 residues in the CDR3. Germline values: CDR1 MGHDK, CDR2 SYGVNS. CDR3 DNA sequence: TGTGCCAGCAGTGAAGGGGGCCTCAAGGGGGCTTTCTTT. Its translation is CASSEGGLKGAFF.

This chain uses TRBV18 with TRBJ1-2; D gene uncertain. V dropped 4 bases and J dropped 4 bases, with 13 bases sitting between them. The germline CDR1 and CDR2 sequences are KGHSH and LQKENI. The CDR3 runs to 14 residues. CDR3 nucleotides: TGTGCCAGCTCACTAGCCGCTACCTCCTATGGCTACACCTTC. Translation: CASSLAATSYGYTF.

The chain combines TRBV7-2 with TRBJ1-6; 8 bases line up with TRBD1. V was pared by 0 bases and J by 6 bases, with 4 bases of the junction left unmatched. The CDR3 totals 16 residues. From germline, CDR1 is SGHTA and CDR2 FQGNSA. This CDR3 reads CASSLAIQGANSPLHF. The CDR3, as DNA: TGTGCCAGCAGCTTAGCGATTCAGGGGGCTAATTCACCCCTCCACTTT.

The V call is TRBV4-1, the J call TRBJ1-2, with 8 nucleotides matching TRBD1. Germline CDR1 is MGHRA and CDR2 is YSYEKL. This CDR3 spans 16 amino acids. Germline trimming cut 4 bases from V and 5 bases from J; bases unmatched to any gene: 12. This CDR3 is CASSLLDRGFGYGYTF. CDR3 nucleotides: TGCGCCAGCAGCCTTTTAGACAGGGGATTTGGGTATGGCTACACCTTC.

This clone was counted a few times. The gene calls are TRBV4-2 and TRBJ2-1; 7 nucleotides line up with TRBD2. CDR1 LGHNA and CDR2 YNFKEQ come from the germline V gene. V gave up 1 base and J gave up 5 bases; unmatched junction bases: 8. This CDR3 comprises 16 residues. The CDR3 sequence: CASSQAATSTNNEQFF. As DNA, the CDR3 is TGTGCCAGCAGCCAAGCTGCGACTAGCACGAACAATGAGCAGTTCTTC.

This clone came up a few times. J is TRBJ1-5 and V is TRBV2; possible D gene TRBD1, 5 bases. V lost 7 bases and J 4 bases, leaving 11 bases between the germline ends. Germline V gene data show CDR1 as SNHLY and CDR2 as FYNNEI. The CDR3 sequence is 13 residues long. CDR3 DNA sequence: TGTGCCAGCAAGTTGGGGGGAAATCAGCCCCAGCATTTT. Its protein is CASKLGGNQPQHF.

The genes are TRBV6-5 and TRBJ1-3; D is uncertain. This CDR3 is built from 16 residues. CDR1 is MNHEY, CDR2 SVGAGI, per germline. Trimming shortened V by 2 bases and J by 0 bases, and 11 bases separated the two germline ends. As DNA, the CDR3 is TGTGCCAGCAGTTACGGATCGGGAACCTCTGGAAACACCATATATTTT. Translated: CASSYGSGTSGNTIYF.

V and J are TRBV7-3 and TRBJ2-7; the D gene is possibly TRBD2 (6 bases). The CDR3 has 16 residues. Trimming took 5 bases from V and 5 from J, leaving 22 bases between them. Germline V CDR1 and CDR2: SGHTA, FQGTGA. The CDR3 spells CASSHGRGTKGNEQYF. Here the CDR3 DNA reads TGTGCCAGCAGCCACGGGAGAGGCACCAAGGGGAACGAGCAGTACTTC.

The chain has TRBV6-8 and TRBJ1-5; possible D gene TRBD1, 5 bases. Germline V gene data show CDR1 as MNHGY and CDR2 as SAAAGT. V shed 9 bases and J shed 3 bases, with 21 bases lying between them. CDR3 length: 16 amino acids. CDR3 DNA sequence: TGTGCCAGGGGGGGGAAAGACCCGCCTTTCAATCAGCCCCAGCATTTT. It translates to CARGGKDPPFNQPQHF.

V gene TRBV28 combines with J gene TRBJ1-1; a possible D gene is TRBD1 (6 bases). CDR1 MDHEN and CDR2 SYDVKM come from the germline V gene. V gave up 11 bases and J gave up 1 base, with 20 bases separating them. The CDR3 consists of 15 residues. CDR3 in amino acids: CAGSGVGGENTEAFF. CDR3 DNA sequence: TGTGCCGGATCAGGGGTTGGGGGTGAGAACACTGAAGCTTTCTTT.

The chain joins TRBV5-4 to TRBJ2-7; possibly TRBD1 for D (6 bases). This CDR3 is 15 amino acids long. Per germline, CDR1 SGHNT and CDR2 YYREEE (reference sequence). V was shortened by 1 base and J by 2 bases, with 13 bases between the two germline ends. This CDR3 is CASSLRAGAPYEQYF. The CDR3 DNA reads TGTGCCAGCAGCTTGCGGGCAGGGGCTCCCTACGAGCAGTACTTC.

The CDR3 sequence is CASSLAGGLYQPQHF. In DNA, the CDR3 is TGTGCCAGCAGCTTAGCGGGGGGTCTGTATCAGCCCCAGCATTTT. The chain is built from TRBV7-2 and TRBJ1-5; weak D call: TRBD1 (5 bases). Germline V CDR1 and CDR2: SGHTA, FQGNSA. The CDR3 is 15 amino acids. Trimming took 0 bases from V and 5 from J, leaving 11 bases between them. The whole variable domain, filled in from reference TRBV7-2 and TRBJ1-5, reads GAGVSQSPSNKVTEKGKDVELRCDPISGHTALYWYRQSLGQGLEFLIYFQGNSAPDKSGLPSDRFSAERTGGSVSTLTIQRTQQEDSAVYLCASSLAGGLYQPQHFGDGTRLSIL.

V usage is TRBV9 and J usage is TRBJ2-7; 9 bases are a match to TRBD2. Germline CDR1 SGDLS, CDR2 YYNGEE. V dropped 3 bases and J dropped 2; count of bases not matched to a gene: 3. The CDR3 is 14 amino acids. For the CDR3, the DNA is TGTGCCAGCAGCGAGGGACTAGCAGCCTACGAGCAGTACTTC. It specifies CASSEGLAAYEQYF.

The chain uses TRBV30 and TRBJ1-1; 8 positions match TRBD1. The CDR3 extends over 15 amino acids. CDR1 and CDR2 from the germline V gene are GTSNPN and SVGIG (reference sequence). After removal of 0 bases from V and 6 bases from J, the junction contained 9 bases not matched to a gene. The CDR3 region is CAWSVPWTGRAEAFF. CDR3 in DNA: TGTGCCTGGAGTGTACCCTGGACAGGGAGGGCTGAAGCTTTCTTT.

This clone appeared a single time. The J gene is TRBJ1-1, the V gene TRBV7-9; D is unclear. Germline V gene data show CDR1 as SEHNR and CDR2 as FQNEAQ (reference sequence). With 1 base removed from V and 7 bases from J, the gap between germline ends came to 4 bases. The CDR3 consists of 11 residues. CDR3 bases: TGTGCCAGCAGCTTAGAGAGTGAAGCTTTCTTT. It yields the protein CASSLESEAFF.

The rearrangement joins TRBV6-5 to TRBJ2-5; the D gene is possibly TRBD2 (5 bases). CDR1 is MNHEY, CDR2 SVGAGI, per germline. The CDR3 has 15 amino acids. Trimming stripped 7 bases from V and 2 bases from J, with 17 bases between. Here the CDR3 DNA reads TGTGCCAGCAAGAGTCCGAAAGCGGAGCAAGAGACCCAGTACTTC. It yields the protein CASKSPKAEQETQYF.